A selection of T cell receptor beta chains follows, all from one sample in a study of PD-L1 blockade in urothelial cancer. Assay: immunoSEQ multiplex PCR; the TCRdb copy retains only in-frame clones and omits some. The sample gives fewer than 130,000 clones, about 85% of which show up once; 2.4% is in the top ten. Sequencing was performed on PBMCs, taken around atezolizumab (anti-PD-L1) treatment. The receptors were gathered from a man over 45 with urothelial cancer. The CDR3 runs from the conserved cysteine through the conserved F or W. Each record gives: D gene, V gene, J gene, clone size, CDR3 length, CDR3 DNA, CDR3 protein. D genes are given only for firm matches. Only part of the rows carry a size: once, few, many, or a class if the clone is expanded.

NA,TRBV2,TRBJ2-1,NA,13,TGTGCCATGAAACGCGATAACTACAATGAGCAGTTCTTC,CAMKRDNYNEQFF
TRBD2,TRBV5-1,TRBJ2-7,NA,14,TGCGCCAGCAGCTTTAGCGGGGCAACCTACGAGCAGTACTTC,CASSFSGATYEQYF
NA,TRBV7-2,TRBJ1-3,NA,16,TGTGCCAGCAGCGCCCAATTGGCCAGCTCTGGAAACACCATATATTTT,CASSAQLASSGNTIYF
TRBD1,TRBV28,TRBJ1-2,many,15,TGTGCCAGCAGTAGCAATTCGCACAGGGGCGGAGGCTACACCTTC,CASSSNSHRGGGYTF
NA,TRBV10-3,TRBJ1-4,NA,14,TGTGCCATCAGTGAGCCCCGGAGGGATGAAAAACTGTTTTTT,CAISEPRRDEKLFF
NA,TRBV28,TRBJ2-2,NA,15,TGTGCCAGCAGTTTATTAGGCGGGAACACCGGGGAGCTGTTTTTT,CASSLLGGNTGELFF
TRBD1,TRBV5-4,TRBJ1-6,NA,16,TGTGCCAGCAGCCGAGGGACAGCCTCCTATAATTCACCCCTCCACTTT,CASSRGTASYNSPLHF
NA,TRBV7-8,TRBJ2-7,few,12,TGTGCCAGCAGCTCAAGCGACTACGAGCAGTACTTC,CASSSSDYEQYF
NA,TRBV19,TRBJ2-7,NA,14,TGTGCCAGTAGTATAGTTGGCAAATCCTACGAGCAGTACTTC,CASSIVGKSYEQYF
NA,TRBV7-8,TRBJ1-1,NA,14,TGTGCCAGCAGGAGGGCGCCAATGAACACTGAAGCTTTCTTT,CASRRAPMNTEAFF
TRBD2,TRBV7-3,TRBJ2-5,once,18,TGTGCCAGCAGCAATGAAACACCTACTAGCGGGACTCGCAGGACCCAGTACTTC,CASSNETPTSGTRRTQYF
TRBD2,TRBV7-9,TRBJ2-5,NA,15,TGTGCCAGCAGCTTAGTGCGGGGGACCCAAGAGACCCAGTACTTC,CASSLVRGTQETQYF
TRBD2,TRBV15,TRBJ2-7,NA,17,TGTGCCACCAGCAGAAAGGGTACGGGAGGGAACCCCTACGAGCAGTACTTC,CATSRKGTGGNPYEQYF
NA,TRBV11-2,TRBJ2-1,NA,12,TGTGCCAGCAGTGCGGGGTCCGGGGAGCAGTTCTTC,CASSAGSGEQFF
NA,TRBV25-1,TRBJ2-5,NA,12,TGTGCCTCCGCCAGGGACCAAGAGACCCAGTACTTC,CASARDQETQYF
NA,TRBV9,TRBJ1-1,NA,15,TGTGCCAGCAGCGTAGACGGGGGGATGAACACTGAAGCTTTCTTT,CASSVDGGMNTEAFF
TRBD1,TRBV5-1,TRBJ2-7,NA,13,TGCGCCAGCAGCTTACAGGGGACCCACGAGCAGTACTTC,CASSLQGTHEQYF
TRBD1,TRBV18,TRBJ2-5,NA,14,TGTGCCAGCTCACAGACAGGGGGTGTAGAGACCCAGTACTTC,CASSQTGGVETQYF
NA,TRBV10-3,TRBJ1-1,NA,15,TGTGCCATCAGTGGGAAACAGGGAGTCGACACTGAAGCTTTCTTT,CAISGKQGVDTEAFF
NA,TRBV5-4,TRBJ1-1,NA,13,TGTGCCAGCAGCGCTCAGCTCGGGGGGCGAGCTTTCTTT,CASSAQLGGRAFF
NA,TRBV5-1,TRBJ2-3,NA,14,TGCGCCAGCAGCTTGGGACAGAGCACAGATACGCAGTATTTT,CASSLGQSTDTQYF
NA,TRBV5-4,TRBJ2-6,NA,17,TGTGCCAGCAGCCTCTTGGAGGGAAGGTCTGGGGCCAACGTCCTGACTTTC,CASSLLEGRSGANVLTF
NA,TRBV7-3,TRBJ1-6,NA,14,TGTGCCAGCAGGCCAACAGGGACCAATTCACCCCTCCACTTT,CASRPTGTNSPLHF
TRBD2,TRBV7-9,TRBJ2-2,NA,16,TGTGCCAGCAGGCGAACTAGCGGGGGGAACACCGGGGAGCTGTTTTTT,CASRRTSGGNTGELFF
TRBD2,TRBV10-3,TRBJ2-7,NA,17,TGTGCCATCAGTCATGGGGCCTACGGCGGGAGGGCCGCCGAGCAGTACTTC,CAISHGAYGGRAAEQYF
TRBD2,TRBV5-4,TRBJ2-7,NA,16,TGTGCCAGCAGCTTGGGTTTGGCTAGCGGGACCGGCGAGCAGTACTTC,CASSLGLASGTGEQYF
NA,TRBV7-6,TRBJ2-3,NA,15,TGTGCCAGCAGCCGATGGGCGGGTACCTCAGATACGCAGTATTTT,CASSRWAGTSDTQYF
TRBD1,TRBV28,TRBJ1-1,once,15,TGTGCCAGCAGTTTAGCCCGGACAGGGGGCTTGGGGGCTTTCTTT,CASSLARTGGLGAFF
TRBD1,TRBV6-6,TRBJ1-1,NA,14,TGTGCCAGCCTCCCGGACAGGGCGAACACTGAAGCTTTCTTT,CASLPDRANTEAFF
TRBD1,TRBV28,TRBJ1-2,NA,18,TGTGCCAGCAGTTTAGGTAGGAACCGGGACAGCTTATACTATGGCTACACCTTC,CASSLGRNRDSLYYGYTF
TRBD2,TRBV29-1,TRBJ2-2,NA,14,TGCAGCGCCGGGACTAGCTCGAACACCGGGGAGCTGTTTTTT,CSAGTSSNTGELFF
NA,TRBV27,TRBJ1-2,few,17,TGTGCCAGCAGCCCTAGCCCCATCGGCTCGTTTAACTATGGCTACACCTTC,CASSPSPIGSFNYGYTF
NA,TRBV28,TRBJ1-1,NA,11,TGTGCCAGCAGTCTCAGAAGAGAAGCTTTCTTT,CASSLRREAFF
NA,TRBV30,TRBJ2-3,NA,11,TGTGCCTGGTCGACGGGAGATACGCAGTATTTT,CAWSTGDTQYF
NA,TRBV2,TRBJ1-5,many,13,TGTGCCAGCAGACTAGTTAGCAATCAGCCCCAGCATTTT,CASRLVSNQPQHF
TRBD2,TRBV6-5,TRBJ2-1,NA,15,TGTGCCAGCAGGGGGAGACTAGCAGATTACAATGAGCAGTTCTTC,CASRGRLADYNEQFF
NA,TRBV9,TRBJ1-5,NA,13,TGTGCCAGCAGCATAGGACCGGGAGAGCCCCAGCATTTT,CASSIGPGEPQHF
NA,TRBV10-3,TRBJ2-6,once,14,TGTGCCACTCTTGGACTTTCTGGGGCCAACGTCCTGACTTTC,CATLGLSGANVLTF
TRBD2,TRBV5-1,TRBJ2-1,NA,20,TGCGCCAGCAGCTTACCGTCCGGGACTAGCTACATTTCGGCCTACAATGAGCAGTTCTTC,CASSLPSGTSYISAYNEQFF
NA,TRBV5-4,TRBJ1-4,NA,14,TGTGCCAGCAGCTTTGGACTCCGAAATGAAAAACTGTTTTTT,CASSFGLRNEKLFF